The text below deals with one T cell receptor (beta chain). Antigen: not known. The sample belongs to a study of long-term antiretroviral therapy in people with HIV. On the study more broadly: Collection of the earliest samples took place about a decade ahead of the 2015 immediate-ART recommendation. Findings of the study overall: Sampling of blood ran from the mid-2000s to the late 2010s, and older ART regimens were possibly in use. Despite increasing after ART, diversity remained lower than that of transplant donor controls.

Version v3.0 of the immunoSEQ assay was performed at survey level. Sequencing used immunoSEQ multiplex PCR; TCRdb keeps in-frame clones, though not all of them. The sample has roughly 18,000 clones; 91% are singletons. None of the participants with HIV were treated outside the United States. The germline V gene has CDR1 LNHNV and CDR2 YYDKDF (reference sequence). The CDR3 totals 13 residues. Trimming removed 0 bases at V and 7 bases at J, with 4 bases between. This receptor was taken from a man in his fifties or sixties with HIV. V gene TRBV15 combines with J gene TRBJ1-6; D uncertain. The starting material was unsorted PBMCs, obtained 3 years after starting antiretroviral therapy. The CDR3 DNA follows: TGTGCCACCAGCAGAGAAGGGAATTCACCCCTCCACTTT. It is translated as CATSREGNSPLHF.